This T cell receptor beta chain was found in a study of Graves' ophthalmopathy and Graves' hyperthyroidism. Study context: Before any treatment was given, at initial diagnosis, peripheral blood was collected.

Stable hyperthyroidism meant no ophthalmopathy within 18 months of follow-up. Enrollment excluded any patients with other autoimmune diseases, uncontrolled infections, pregnancy or lactation. Symptoms, serum thyroxine and TRAb, thyroid ultrasound, and orbital computed tomography formed the diagnostic basis. Amplified material comprised TCR beta CDR3 regions derived from RNA transcripts. RT-PCR in the first round used HTBI primers; a second-round multiplex PCR followed. TCRdb recomputed calls from the multiplex PCR reads with MiXCR, one row per CDR3 protein. The sample carries roughly 410,000 distinct CDR3 sequences, just over 15% recorded once. The germline V gene has CDR1 MNHEY and CDR2 SVGEGT. The CDR3 sequence is 11 residues long. The V end was cut by 5 bases, the J end by 4 bases, with 5 bases between. This clonotype was counted ten times or more.

The sequence was obtained from a woman under 30 with stable Graves' hyperthyroidism. The sample comprised peripheral blood. The rearrangement joins TRBV6-2 or TRBV6-3 to TRBJ1-2; D unresolved. CDR3 nucleotides: TGTGCCAGCAGTGACACCTATGGCTACACCTTC. Translation: CASSDTYGYTF.